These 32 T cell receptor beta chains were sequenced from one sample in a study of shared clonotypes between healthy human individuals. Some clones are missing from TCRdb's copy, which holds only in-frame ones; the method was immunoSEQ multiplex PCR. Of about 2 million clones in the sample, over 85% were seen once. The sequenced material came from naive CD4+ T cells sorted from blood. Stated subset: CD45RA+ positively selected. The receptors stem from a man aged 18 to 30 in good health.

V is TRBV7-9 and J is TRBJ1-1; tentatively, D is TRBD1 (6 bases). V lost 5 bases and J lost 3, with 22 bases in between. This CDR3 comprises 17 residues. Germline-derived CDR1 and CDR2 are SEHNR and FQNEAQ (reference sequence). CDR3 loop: CASSLRSHRGGDTEAFF. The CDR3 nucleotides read TGTGCCAGCAGCCTTAGGAGCCATAGAGGGGGGGACACTGAAGCTTTCTTT.

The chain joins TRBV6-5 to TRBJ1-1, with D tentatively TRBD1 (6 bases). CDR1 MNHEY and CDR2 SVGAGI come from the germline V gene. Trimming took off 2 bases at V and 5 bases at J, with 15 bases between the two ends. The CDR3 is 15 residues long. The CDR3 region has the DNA TGTGCCAGCAGTTACAGGGACACCCTCAGAACTGAAGCTTTCTTT. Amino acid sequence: CASSYRDTLRTEAFF.

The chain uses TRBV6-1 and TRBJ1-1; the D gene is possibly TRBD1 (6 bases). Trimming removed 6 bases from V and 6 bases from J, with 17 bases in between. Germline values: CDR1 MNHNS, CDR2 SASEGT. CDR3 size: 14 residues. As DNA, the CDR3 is TGTGCCAGCAGGGCCTTAAATGGGGGCCCTGAAGCTTTCTTT. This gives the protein CASRALNGGPEAFF.

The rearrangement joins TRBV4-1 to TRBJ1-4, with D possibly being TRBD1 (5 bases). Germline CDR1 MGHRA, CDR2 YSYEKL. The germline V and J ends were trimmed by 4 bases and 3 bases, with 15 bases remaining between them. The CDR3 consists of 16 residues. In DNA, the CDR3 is TGCGCCAGCAGCCGTTACTCCGGGACGGCTAATGAAAAACTGTTTTTT. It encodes CASSRYSGTANEKLFF.

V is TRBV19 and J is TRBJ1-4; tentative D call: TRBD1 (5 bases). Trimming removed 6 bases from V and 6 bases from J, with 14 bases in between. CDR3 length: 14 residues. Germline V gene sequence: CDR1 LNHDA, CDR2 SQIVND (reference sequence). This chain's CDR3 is CASSPSGGYEKLFF. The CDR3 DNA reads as TGTGCCAGTAGCCCCTCGGGGGGATATGAAAAACTGTTTTTT.

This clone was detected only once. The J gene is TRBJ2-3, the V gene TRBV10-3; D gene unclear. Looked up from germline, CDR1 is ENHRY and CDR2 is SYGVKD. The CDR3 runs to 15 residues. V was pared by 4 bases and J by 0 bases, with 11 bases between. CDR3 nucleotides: TGTGCCATCAGTGGTAGCCAGCCTAGCACAGATACGCAGTATTTT. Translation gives CAISGSQPSTDTQYF.

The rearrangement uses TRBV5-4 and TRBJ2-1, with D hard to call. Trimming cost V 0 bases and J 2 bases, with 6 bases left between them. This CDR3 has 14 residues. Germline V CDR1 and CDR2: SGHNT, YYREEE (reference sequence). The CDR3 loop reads CASSLELAYNEQFF. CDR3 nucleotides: TGTGCCAGCAGCTTGGAGCTAGCCTACAATGAGCAGTTCTTC.

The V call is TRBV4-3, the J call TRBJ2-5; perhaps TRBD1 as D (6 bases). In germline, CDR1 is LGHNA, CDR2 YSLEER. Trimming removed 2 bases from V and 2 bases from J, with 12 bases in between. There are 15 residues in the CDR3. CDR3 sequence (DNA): TGCGCCAGCAGCCAAACAGGGACGGGACAAGAGACCCAGTACTTC. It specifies CASSQTGTGQETQYF.

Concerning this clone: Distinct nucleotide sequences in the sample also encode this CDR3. The CDR3 reads CASSLGLATYEQYF. For the CDR3, the DNA is TGCGCCAGCAGCTTGGGACTAGCGACCTACGAGCAGTACTTC. This sequence joins TRBV5-1 and TRBJ2-7; 8 nucleotides match TRBD2. Germline CDR1 SGHRS, CDR2 YFSETQ. V trimming: 0 bases; J trimming: 2 bases; junction bases outside the gene matches: 1. The CDR3 extends over 14 amino acids.

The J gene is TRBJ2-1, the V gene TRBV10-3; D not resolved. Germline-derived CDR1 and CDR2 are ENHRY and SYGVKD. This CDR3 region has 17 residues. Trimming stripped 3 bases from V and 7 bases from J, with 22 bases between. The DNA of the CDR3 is TGTGCCATCAGTGATCCGTCCTCTAGGGCCCCTCGGAATGAGCAGTTCTTC. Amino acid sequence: CAISDPSSRAPRNEQFF.

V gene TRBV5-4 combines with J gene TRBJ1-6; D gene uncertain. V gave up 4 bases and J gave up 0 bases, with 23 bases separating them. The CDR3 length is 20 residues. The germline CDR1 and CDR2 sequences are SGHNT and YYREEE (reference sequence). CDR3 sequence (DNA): TGTGCCAGCAGCCCCACCCATATATATCAAAAGAGCTCCTATAATTCACCCCTCCACTTT. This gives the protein CASSPTHIYQKSSYNSPLHF.

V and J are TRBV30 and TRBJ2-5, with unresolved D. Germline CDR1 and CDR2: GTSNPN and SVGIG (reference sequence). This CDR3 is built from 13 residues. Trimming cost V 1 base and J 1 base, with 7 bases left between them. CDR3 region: CAWSGWFQETQYF. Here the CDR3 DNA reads TGTGCCTGGAGTGGGTGGTTCCAAGAGACCCAGTACTTC.

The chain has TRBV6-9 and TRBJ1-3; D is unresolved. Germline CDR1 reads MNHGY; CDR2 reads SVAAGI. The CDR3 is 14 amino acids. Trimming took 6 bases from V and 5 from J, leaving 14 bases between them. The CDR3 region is CASRGKTGRNTIYF. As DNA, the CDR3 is TGTGCCAGCAGAGGAAAAACGGGGAGAAACACCATATATTTT.

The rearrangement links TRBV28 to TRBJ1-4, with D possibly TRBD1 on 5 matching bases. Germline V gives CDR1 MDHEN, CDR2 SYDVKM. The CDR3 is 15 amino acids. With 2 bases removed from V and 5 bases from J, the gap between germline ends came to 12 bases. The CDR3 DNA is TGTGCCAGCAGTTTAGGGACGGGAAGCAATGAAAAACTGTTTTTT. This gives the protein CASSLGTGSNEKLFF.

The CDR3 DNA reads as TGTGCCAGCAGTTTCACGACAGGGCAAAATCAGCCCCAGCATTTT. Translated: CASSFTTGQNQPQHF. This chain connects TRBV6-6 to TRBJ1-5; 7 positions match TRBD1. Germline V gene sequence: CDR1 MNHNY, CDR2 SVGAGI (reference sequence). CDR3 length: 15 residues. The J segment lost 4 bases and the V segment lost 4 bases, leaving 7 bases of the junction unmatched.

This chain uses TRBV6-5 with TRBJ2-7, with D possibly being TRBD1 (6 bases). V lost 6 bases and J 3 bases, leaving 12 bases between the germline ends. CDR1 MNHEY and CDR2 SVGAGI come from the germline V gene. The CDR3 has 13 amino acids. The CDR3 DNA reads TGTGCCAGCAGCCCGCCGGGACACTACGAGCAGTACTTC. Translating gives CASSPPGHYEQYF.

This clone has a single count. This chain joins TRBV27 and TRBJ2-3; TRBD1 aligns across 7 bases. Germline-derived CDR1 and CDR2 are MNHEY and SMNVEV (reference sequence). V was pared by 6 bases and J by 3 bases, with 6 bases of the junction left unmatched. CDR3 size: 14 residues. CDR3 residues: CASRSGQTTDTQYF. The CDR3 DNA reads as TGTGCCAGCAGGTCGGGACAGACTACAGATACGCAGTATTTT.

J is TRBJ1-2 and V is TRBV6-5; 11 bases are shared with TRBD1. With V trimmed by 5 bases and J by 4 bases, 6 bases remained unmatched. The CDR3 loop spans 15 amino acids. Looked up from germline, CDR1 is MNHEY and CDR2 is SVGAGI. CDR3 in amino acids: CASSRGQGGAYGYTF. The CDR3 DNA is TGTGCCAGCAGTAGGGGACAGGGGGGGGCCTATGGCTACACCTTC.

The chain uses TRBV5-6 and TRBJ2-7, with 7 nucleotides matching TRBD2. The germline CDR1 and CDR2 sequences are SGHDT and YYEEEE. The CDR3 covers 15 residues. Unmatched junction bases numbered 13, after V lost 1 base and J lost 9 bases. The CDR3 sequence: CASSLSGLSGGGQYF. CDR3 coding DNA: TGTGCCAGCAGCTTGAGTGGGCTCTCGGGGGGAGGGCAGTACTTC.

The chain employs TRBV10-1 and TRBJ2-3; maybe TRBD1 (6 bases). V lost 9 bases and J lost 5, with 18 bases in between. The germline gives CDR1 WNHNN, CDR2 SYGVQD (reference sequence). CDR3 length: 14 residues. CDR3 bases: TGCGCCAGGAGAGTGGGCAGGGGTCAAGATACGCAGTATTTT. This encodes CARRVGRGQDTQYF.

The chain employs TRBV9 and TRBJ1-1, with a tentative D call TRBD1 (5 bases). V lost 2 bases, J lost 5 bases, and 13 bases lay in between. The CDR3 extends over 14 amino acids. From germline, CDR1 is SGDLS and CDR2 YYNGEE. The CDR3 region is CASSVQTDGTEAFF. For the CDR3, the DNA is TGTGCCAGCAGCGTCCAGACAGACGGTACTGAAGCTTTCTTT.

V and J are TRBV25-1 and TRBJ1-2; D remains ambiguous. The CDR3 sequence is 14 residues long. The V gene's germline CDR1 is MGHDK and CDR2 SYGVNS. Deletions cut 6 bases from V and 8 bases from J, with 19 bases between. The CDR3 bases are TGTGCCAGCAGCCCTTACTCTGGTTTTTTAGGCTACACCTTC. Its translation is CASSPYSGFLGYTF.

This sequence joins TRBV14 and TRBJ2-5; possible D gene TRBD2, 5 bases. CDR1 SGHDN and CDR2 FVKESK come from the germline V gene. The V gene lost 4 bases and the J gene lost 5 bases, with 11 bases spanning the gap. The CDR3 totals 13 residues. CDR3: CASSRDWRETQYF. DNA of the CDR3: TGTGCCAGCAGCCGAGACTGGAGGGAGACCCAGTACTTC.

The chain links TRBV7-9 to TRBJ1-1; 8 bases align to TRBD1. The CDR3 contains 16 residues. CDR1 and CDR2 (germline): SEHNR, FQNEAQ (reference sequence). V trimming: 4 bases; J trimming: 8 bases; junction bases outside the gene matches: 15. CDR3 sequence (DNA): TGTGCCAGCAGCTCCCCCGGACAGGGAGTGCGTAGAGAAGCTTTCTTT. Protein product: CASSSPGQGVRREAFF. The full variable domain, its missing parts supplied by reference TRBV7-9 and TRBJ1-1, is DTGVSQNPRHKITKRGQNVTFRCDPISEHNRLYWYRQTLGQGPEFLTYFQNEAQLEKSRLLSDRFSAERPKGSFSTLEIQRTEQGDSAMYLCASSSPGQGVRREAFFGQGTRLTVV.

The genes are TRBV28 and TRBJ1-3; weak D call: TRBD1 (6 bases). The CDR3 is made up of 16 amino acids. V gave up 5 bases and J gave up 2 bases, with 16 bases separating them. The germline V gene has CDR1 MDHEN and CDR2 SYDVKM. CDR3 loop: CASSKVAGGPGNTIYF. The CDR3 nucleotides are TGTGCCAGCAGTAAGGTAGCGGGGGGCCCTGGAAACACCATATATTTT.

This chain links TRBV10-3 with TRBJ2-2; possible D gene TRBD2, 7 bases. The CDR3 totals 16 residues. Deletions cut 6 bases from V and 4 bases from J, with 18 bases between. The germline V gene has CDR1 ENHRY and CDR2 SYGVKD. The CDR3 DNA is TGTGCCATCAGCCGAGGGGGGGAGGGCCCCACCGGGGAGCTGTTTTTT. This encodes CAISRGGEGPTGELFF.

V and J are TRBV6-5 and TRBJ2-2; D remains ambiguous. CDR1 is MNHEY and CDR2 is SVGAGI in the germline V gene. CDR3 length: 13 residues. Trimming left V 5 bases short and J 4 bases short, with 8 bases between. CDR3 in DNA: TGTGCCAGCAGTAAACCGGGCACCGGGGAGCTGTTTTTT. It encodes CASSKPGTGELFF.

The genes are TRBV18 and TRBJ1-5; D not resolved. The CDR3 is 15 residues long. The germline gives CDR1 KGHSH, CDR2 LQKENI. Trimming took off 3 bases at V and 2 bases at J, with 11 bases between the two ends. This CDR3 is CASSPAVVGNQPQHF. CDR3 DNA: TGTGCCAGCTCACCCGCGGTAGTAGGCAATCAGCCCCAGCATTTT. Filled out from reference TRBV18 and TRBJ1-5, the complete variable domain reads NAGVMQNPRHLVRRRGQEARLRCSPMKGHSHVYWYRQLPEEGLKFMVYLQKENIIDESGMPKERFSAEFPKEGPSILRIQQVVRGDSAAYFCASSPAVVGNQPQHFGDGTRLSIL.

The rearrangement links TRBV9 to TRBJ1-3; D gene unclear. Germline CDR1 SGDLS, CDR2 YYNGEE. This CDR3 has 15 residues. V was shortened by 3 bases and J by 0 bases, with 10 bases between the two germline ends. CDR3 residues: CASSGTVNSGNTIYF. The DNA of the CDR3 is TGTGCCAGCAGCGGTACAGTGAACTCTGGAAACACCATATATTTT.

Here the CDR3 reads CASSRPGYTSYEQYF. CDR3 nucleotides: TGTGCCAGCAGCCGGCCGGGGTACACCTCCTACGAGCAGTACTTC. The chain is built from TRBV5-4 and TRBJ2-7; weak D call: TRBD2 (5 bases). Per germline, CDR1 SGHNT and CDR2 YYREEE (reference sequence). The CDR3 is 15 residues long. V gave up 4 bases and J gave up 0 bases, with 14 bases separating them.

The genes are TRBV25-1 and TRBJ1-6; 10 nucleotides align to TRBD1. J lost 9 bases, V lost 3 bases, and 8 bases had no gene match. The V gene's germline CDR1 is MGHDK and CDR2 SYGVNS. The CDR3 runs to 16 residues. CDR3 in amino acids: CASSESTGGMGSPLHF. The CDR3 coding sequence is TGTGCCAGCAGTGAGTCGACAGGGGGCATGGGTTCACCCCTCCACTTT. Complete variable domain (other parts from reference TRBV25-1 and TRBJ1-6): EADIYQTPRYLVIGTGKKITLECSQTMGHDKMYWYQQDPGMELHLIHYSYGVNSTEKGDLSSESTVSRIRTEHFPLTLESARPSHTSQYLCASSESTGGMGSPLHFGNGTRLTVT.

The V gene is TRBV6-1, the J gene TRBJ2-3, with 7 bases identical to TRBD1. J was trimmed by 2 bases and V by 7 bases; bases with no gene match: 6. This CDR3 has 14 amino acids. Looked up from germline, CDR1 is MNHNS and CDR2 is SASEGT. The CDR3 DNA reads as TGTGCCAGCAACCGGGACAGACCCACAGATACGCAGTATTTT. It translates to CASNRDRPTDTQYF.